These 15 T cell receptor beta chains originate from one sample sequenced in a study of blood T cell repertoires in COVID-19. Profiling relied on immunoSEQ multiplex PCR, and the TCRdb table lists in-frame clones only, not all of them. The profile covers fewer than 500,000 clones, with about 90% appearing a single time and less than 0.95% taken by the ten largest. Sequenced material: peripheral blood. The receptor set was obtained from a man between 18 and 29 years old with COVID-19, enrolled during active disease.

V and J are TRBV27 and TRBJ2-7, with TRBD1 matching 9 bases. The V segment lost 4 bases and the J segment 4 bases; nucleotides outside the gene matches: 2. CDR1 and CDR2 from the germline V gene are MNHEY and SMNVEV (reference sequence). There are 13 residues in the CDR3. CDR3 region: CASSSGQGYEQYF. In DNA form, the CDR3 reads TGTGCCAGCAGTTCCGGACAGGGGTACGAGCAGTACTTC.

The rearrangement uses TRBV6-5 and TRBJ2-2; no reliable D call. V was trimmed by 5 bases and J by 4 bases, leaving 11 bases between them. The CDR3 is 14 residues long. Germline V gives CDR1 MNHEY, CDR2 SVGAGI. The CDR3 bases are TGTGCCAGCAGTATAATCAGAAGCACCGGGGAGCTGTTTTTT. It codes for CASSIIRSTGELFF.

This chain joins TRBV19 and TRBJ2-7, with D tentatively TRBD2 (5 bases). Trimming stripped 5 bases from V and 2 bases from J, with 16 bases between. The CDR3 spans 15 residues. In germline, CDR1 is LNHDA, CDR2 SQIVND (reference sequence). This CDR3 is CASSPQAGRTYEQYF. In DNA form, the CDR3 reads TGTGCCAGTAGTCCGCAGGCGGGTCGAACCTACGAGCAGTACTTC.

The genes are TRBV29-1 and TRBJ2-1, with TRBD2 matching over 7 bases. Germline V gives CDR1 SQVTM, CDR2 ANQGSEA. Trimming cost V 6 bases and J 8 bases; bases outside gene matches: 4. The CDR3 has 11 amino acids. The CDR3 DNA follows: TGCAGCGTGGCGGGAGCGGATGAGCAGTTCTTC. Translated, it gives CSVAGADEQFF.

This sequence joins TRBV28 and TRBJ2-1; 13 positions agree with TRBD2. The V gene end was trimmed by 9 bases and the J gene end by 0 bases; junction bases not matched to a gene: 11. The CDR3 extends over 18 amino acids. Germline CDR1 reads MDHEN; CDR2 reads SYDVKM. The CDR3 DNA reads TGTGCCAGTACTGGGACTAGCGGGACAAGGAGCTCCTACAATGAGCAGTTCTTC. It translates to CASTGTSGTRSSYNEQFF.

This clone was recorded once. In DNA form, the CDR3 reads TGTGCCAGCAGCTCTACGACCACGGGGACACACTCCTATGGCTACACCTTC. It translates to CASSSTTTGTHSYGYTF. This chain joins TRBV7-9 and TRBJ1-2; D possibly corresponds to TRBD1 (6 bases). Germline CDR1 is SEHNR and CDR2 is FQNEAQ (reference sequence). The length of the CDR3 is 17 residues. The V end lost 4 bases, the J end lost 4 bases, and 22 bases lay between the germline ends.

The V and J genes are TRBV24-1 and TRBJ1-2, with a tentative D call TRBD1 (6 bases). With 3 bases removed from V and 8 bases from J, the gap between germline ends came to 15 bases. There are 14 residues in the CDR3. Germline CDR1 KGHDR, CDR2 SFDVKD. The CDR3 sequence is CATSDPTGFVGYTF. The CDR3 nucleotides are TGTGCCACCAGTGATCCAACAGGGTTCGTCGGCTACACCTTC.

The sample holds a few counts of this clone. The chain combines TRBV5-8 with TRBJ1-5, with TRBD1 as a possible D gene (5 bases). Per germline, CDR1 SGHTS and CDR2 YDEGEE. The CDR3 sequence is 13 residues long. V lost 0 bases and J 9 bases, leaving 10 bases between the germline ends. The CDR3 sequence: CASSLVGGRPQHF. Written as DNA, the CDR3 is TGTGCCAGCAGCTTGGTCGGGGGTAGGCCCCAGCATTTT.

This rearrangement joins TRBV5-1 to TRBJ2-4, with TRBD2 matching over 7 bases. The CDR3 covers 17 residues. Germline trimming cut 5 bases from V and 2 bases from J; bases unmatched to any gene: 13. Looked up from germline, CDR1 is SGHRS and CDR2 is YFSETQ. The CDR3, as DNA: TGCGCCAGCAGACACGGACTAGACCTAGCTACCAAAAACATTCAGTACTTC. Protein sequence: CASRHGLDLATKNIQYF.

V and J are TRBV20-1 and TRBJ2-5; maybe TRBD2 (6 bases). Germline V CDR1 and CDR2: DFQATT, SNEGSKA (reference sequence). This CDR3 is 11 amino acids long. CDR3 DNA: TGCTGGGGACTCCTAACAGAGACCCAGTACTTC. Amino acid sequence: CWGLLTETQYF.

The chain combines TRBV12-3 or TRBV12-4 with TRBJ1-4, with D perhaps TRBD1 (5 bases). V gave up 3 bases and J gave up 4 bases, with 6 bases separating them. The length of the CDR3 is 13 residues. The CDR3 nucleotides are TGTGCCAGCAGTTTCCAGGGTAATGAAAAACTGTTTTTT. Translated: CASSFQGNEKLFF.

The chain employs TRBV29-1 and TRBJ2-3; D is perhaps TRBD1 (6 bases). V shed 6 bases and J shed 2 bases, with 15 bases lying between them. The CDR3 has 14 amino acids. Germline CDR1 SQVTM, CDR2 ANQGSEA. The CDR3 nucleotides are TGCAGCGTCCCGTCGGGACAAAACACAGATACGCAGTATTTT. As protein: CSVPSGQNTDTQYF.

This sequence joins TRBV23-1 and TRBJ2-7; the match to TRBD1 covers 8 bases. TRBV23-1 falls under the ORF class, with uncertain function. This CDR3 is built from 15 residues. V shed 0 bases, J shed 2 bases, and the junction held 3 bases outside the gene matches. CDR3 sequence (DNA): TGCGCCAGCAGTCAATCGGGACAGGAAACCTACGAGCAGTACTTC. This gives the protein CASSQSGQETYEQYF.

J is TRBJ2-1 and V is TRBV6-6, with 7 bases lining up with TRBD1. V gave up 2 bases and J gave up 7 bases; unmatched junction bases: 8. CDR1 MNHNY and CDR2 SVGAGI come from the germline V gene (reference sequence). The CDR3 spans 15 residues. The CDR3 protein is CASSYSTRGPNEQFF. Written as DNA, the CDR3 is TGTGCCAGCAGTTACAGCACTAGGGGGCCAAATGAGCAGTTCTTC.

The gene calls are TRBV6-5 and TRBJ2-2; D call uncertain. Germline assignment: CDR1 MNHEY and CDR2 SVGAGI. CDR3 length: 13 residues. V was trimmed by 5 bases and J by 2 bases, leaving 6 bases between them. This CDR3 reads CASSLTNTGELFF. The CDR3 DNA reads TGTGCCAGCAGTCTAACCAACACCGGGGAGCTGTTTTTT.